The 2 T cell receptor beta chains listed next were all sequenced from one sample in a study of shared clonotypes between healthy human individuals. Cells designated naive CD8 were CD45RO-negative and were positively selected for CCR7, with terminally differentiated effector memory CD45RA+ cells excluded. TCRdb keeps only in-frame clones here, not all; method: immunoSEQ multiplex PCR. Here the sample spans some 2 million clones, around 96% being singletons. Material for sequencing was naive CD8+ T cells sorted from blood. Receptors were obtained from a man aged 18 to 29 in good health.

On this clone itself: This specimen includes other DNA sequences encoding the same CDR3. The chain is built from TRBV27 and TRBJ2-7; D remains unclear. The CDR3 contains 13 residues. The ends were cut back, 4 bases at V and 0 bases at J, with 7 bases in the middle. Germline-derived CDR1 and CDR2 are MNHEY and SMNVEV (reference sequence). CDR3 sequence: CASSSGASYEQYF. The CDR3 region has the DNA TGTGCCAGCAGTTCTGGAGCCTCCTACGAGCAGTACTTC.

This chain joins TRBV6-5 and TRBJ2-1; 7 bases line up with TRBD2. Losses at the gene ends were 6 bases for V and 4 bases for J; bases not matched to a gene: 9. This CDR3 has 15 amino acids. Looked up from germline, CDR1 is MNHEY and CDR2 is SVGAGI. The CDR3 DNA follows: TGTGCCAGCAGCCATACGGGGGGTACATACAATGAGCAGTTCTTC. It translates to CASSHTGGTYNEQFF.